This T cell receptor beta chain was sequenced in a study of blood T cell repertoires in COVID-19. Overall study context: Nucleic acid was either cDNA or gDNA, and it came from T cells, B-cell-depleted T cells, or PBMCs.

Data came from immunoSEQ multiplex PCR; TCRdb stores just in-frame clones and leaves some out. The data hold fewer than 350,000 clones, with around 90% observed a single time. This clone was seen a few times. The CDR3 runs to 16 residues. Germline values: CDR1 GTSNPN, CDR2 SVGIG (reference sequence). The V segment lost 3 bases and the J segment 7 bases; nucleotides outside the gene matches: 13. Sequenced: PBMCs or T cells enriched from blood (not recorded which). This TCR was sampled from a woman aged 18 to 35 with acute COVID-19. The V gene is TRBV30, the J gene TRBJ1-5; 9 bases align to TRBD1. Written as DNA, the CDR3 is TGTGCCTGGAGCCCTACCGGGACAGGGTCATTACAGCCCCAGCATTTT. Its protein is CAWSPTGTGSLQPQHF.